The next 30 T cell receptor beta chains were all read from a single sample in a study of cytomegalovirus exposure and HLA in healthy donors. Using immunoSEQ multiplex PCR, the repertoire was profiled, and TCRdb retains in-frame clones only, with some absent. The table lists 200,000 to 300,000 clones, about 92% of them singletons. Sample: PBMCs. These receptors were collected from a woman aged 25 to 39 in good health and CMV-seronegative.

The chain combines TRBV19 with TRBJ2-1; 11 bases align to TRBD2. Looked up from germline, CDR1 is LNHDA and CDR2 is SQIVND (reference sequence). The CDR3 is 15 amino acids. The V gene end was trimmed by 3 bases and the J gene end by 7 bases; junction bases not matched to a gene: 5. The CDR3 protein is CASSIIAGGRNEQFF. The DNA of the CDR3 is TGTGCCAGTAGTATCATAGCGGGAGGGAGGAATGAGCAGTTCTTC.

This rearrangement joins TRBV2 to TRBJ2-7; 13 positions agree with TRBD2. This CDR3 contains 15 residues. V was clipped by 7 bases and J by 2 bases; unmatched bases: 5. The V gene's germline CDR1 is SNHLY and CDR2 FYNNEI. The CDR3 sequence is CASISGLAGAYEQYF. The CDR3 coding sequence is TGTGCCAGCATCTCCGGACTAGCGGGAGCCTACGAGCAGTACTTC. The full variable domain, with the rest looked up from reference TRBV2 and TRBJ2-7, is EPEVTQTPSHQVTQMGQEVILRCVPISNHLYFYWYRQILGQKVEFLVSFYNNEISEKSEIFDDQFSVERPDGSNFTLKIRSTKLEDSAMYFCASISGLAGAYEQYFGPGTRLTVT.

The chain recombines TRBV9 with TRBJ2-2, with a tentative D call TRBD2 (7 bases). The CDR3 is 15 residues long. Trimming removed 3 bases from V and 0 bases from J, with 9 bases in between. Germline lookup yields CDR1 SGDLS and CDR2 YYNGEE. This CDR3 is CASSGRGPNTGELFF. Written as DNA, the CDR3 is TGTGCCAGCAGCGGGCGGGGGCCGAACACCGGGGAGCTGTTTTTT.

The rearrangement joins TRBV5-1 to TRBJ1-1; D is ambiguous. The CDR3 has 15 amino acids. V was trimmed by 1 base and J by 0 bases, leaving 10 bases between them. Germline V gene lookup returns CDR1 SGHRS and CDR2 YFSETQ. In nucleotides, the CDR3 is TGCGCCAGCAGCTTGCCATCTGGGGTGAACACTGAAGCTTTCTTT. Translation: CASSLPSGVNTEAFF. The full variable domain, in which reference TRBV5-1 and TRBJ1-1 provide the parts outside the CDR3, is KAGVTQTPRYLIKTRGQQVTLSCSPISGHRSVSWYQQTPGQGLQFLFEYFSETQRNKGNFPGRFSGRQFSNSRSEMNVSTLELGDSALYLCASSLPSGVNTEAFFGQGTRLTVV.

This chain joins TRBV27 and TRBJ2-2, with 8 bases that match TRBD2. This CDR3 has 15 residues. Germline-derived CDR1 and CDR2 are MNHEY and SMNVEV (reference sequence). V shed 8 bases, J shed 2 bases, and the junction held 7 bases outside the gene matches. The CDR3 DNA sequence: TGTGCCAGCGCCCTAGTAGCGGGAAACACCGGGGAGCTGTTTTTT. Residues: CASALVAGNTGELFF.

This clone has a single count. V is TRBV5-1 and J is TRBJ2-3; D gene ambiguous. Trimming shortened V by 4 bases and J by 0 bases, and 12 bases separated the two germline ends. The CDR3 runs 15 residues. Germline values: CDR1 SGHRS, CDR2 YFSETQ. For the CDR3, the DNA is TGCGCCAGCAGCCGCGACGGATGGAGCACAGATACGCAGTATTTT. It translates to CASSRDGWSTDTQYF. Filled out from reference TRBV5-1 and TRBJ2-3, the complete variable domain reads KAGVTQTPRYLIKTRGQQVTLSCSPISGHRSVSWYQQTPGQGLQFLFEYFSETQRNKGNFPGRFSGRQFSNSRSEMNVSTLELGDSALYLCASSRDGWSTDTQYFGPGTRLTVL.

The J gene is TRBJ1-5, the V gene TRBV9; D gene ambiguous. The CDR3 length is 13 residues. Germline CDR1 is SGDLS and CDR2 is YYNGEE. Trimming took 5 bases from V and 7 from J, leaving 13 bases between them. The DNA for the CDR3 is TGTGCCAGCAGTCCTGGGGAGGGCCAGCCCCAGCATTTT. This encodes CASSPGEGQPQHF.

The rearrangement uses TRBV27 and TRBJ2-5, with 7 bases aligning to TRBD2. Trimming cost V 4 bases and J 1 base; bases outside gene matches: 6. Germline CDR1 MNHEY, CDR2 SMNVEV (reference sequence). The CDR3 runs to 15 residues. The CDR3 coding sequence is TGTGCCAGCAGTTCGGTAGGCGGGGGCCAAGAGACCCAGTACTTC. Encoded protein: CASSSVGGGQETQYF.

J is TRBJ2-7 and V is TRBV27; D unresolved. The CDR3 runs to 12 residues. Germline V gene sequence: CDR1 MNHEY, CDR2 SMNVEV (reference sequence). V was trimmed by 8 bases and J by 7 bases, leaving 15 bases between them. In DNA form, the CDR3 reads TGTGCCAGCCGGGTTACGTTCGGGGAGCAGTACTTC. This translates into CASRVTFGEQYF.

The V gene is TRBV6-6, the J gene TRBJ1-1, with D possibly being TRBD1 (5 bases). The V end was cut by 2 bases, the J end by 10 bases, with 11 bases between. The V gene's germline CDR1 is MNHNY and CDR2 SVGAGI (reference sequence). The CDR3 has 12 amino acids. The CDR3 bases are TGTGCCAGCAGTTACGGGACCACAGGAGCTTTCTTT. Translation gives CASSYGTTGAFF.

The rearrangement links TRBV5-1 to TRBJ2-3, with D maybe TRBD1 (6 bases). The CDR3 is made up of 15 amino acids. Deletions cut 4 bases from V and 0 bases from J, with 12 bases between. Germline CDR1 is SGHRS and CDR2 is YFSETQ. Here the CDR3 reads CASSPGEKSTDTQYF. The CDR3 DNA reads as TGCGCCAGCAGCCCAGGGGAAAAGAGCACAGATACGCAGTATTTT.

The genes are TRBV4-2 and TRBJ2-3; 12 bases are shared with TRBD2. This CDR3 is 16 amino acids long. The V gene's germline CDR1 is LGHNA and CDR2 YNFKEQ. V gave up 1 base and J gave up 4 bases; unmatched junction bases: 3. The CDR3 DNA follows: TGTGCCAGCAGCCAAGGGACTAGCGGGATTCCAGATACGCAGTATTTT. Protein: CASSQGTSGIPDTQYF.

This chain joins TRBV5-1 and TRBJ2-1, with D perhaps matching TRBD2 (5 bases). The germline V gene encodes CDR1 SGHRS and CDR2 YFSETQ. V was trimmed by 0 bases and J by 6 bases, leaving 7 bases between them. This CDR3 has 13 amino acids. The CDR3 region is CASSLASPNEQFF. The CDR3 coding sequence is TGCGCCAGCAGCTTGGCTAGCCCCAATGAGCAGTTCTTC.

This sequence joins TRBV4-3 and TRBJ1-2; D gene uncertain. The CDR3 is 15 amino acids. V lost 4 bases, J lost 1 base, and 13 bases lay in between. Germline CDR1 and CDR2: LGHNA and YSLEER. The CDR3 protein is CASSLQSGVNYGYTF. For the CDR3, the DNA is TGCGCCAGCAGCCTACAATCCGGGGTTAACTATGGCTACACCTTC.

The gene calls are TRBV4-2 and TRBJ2-7; D tentatively reads TRBD1 or TRBD2 (5 bases each). In germline, CDR1 is LGHNA, CDR2 YNFKEQ. Deletions cut 1 base from V and 0 bases from J, with 10 bases between. The CDR3 extends over 15 amino acids. CDR3 nucleotides: TGTGCCAGCAGCCAAGGGGACCTTAACTCCTACGAGCAGTACTTC. This sequence encodes CASSQGDLNSYEQYF.

This rearrangement joins TRBV5-1 to TRBJ2-2; perhaps TRBD1 as D (5 bases). Germline V gene lookup returns CDR1 SGHRS and CDR2 YFSETQ. This CDR3 spans 13 amino acids. Trimming stripped 4 bases from V and 3 bases from J, with 7 bases between. The CDR3 DNA reads TGCGCCAGCAGCCCCAGGGACACCGGGGAGCTGTTTTTT. Its translation: CASSPRDTGELFF.

V gene TRBV19 combines with J gene TRBJ1-5, with no clear D. This CDR3 has 13 residues. Looked up from germline, CDR1 is LNHDA and CDR2 is SQIVND (reference sequence). Trimming removed 3 bases at V and 5 bases at J, with 8 bases between. The CDR3 sequence: CASSIPTDQPQHF. The CDR3, as DNA: TGTGCCAGTAGTATCCCTACTGATCAGCCCCAGCATTTT.

The V gene is TRBV5-6, the J gene TRBJ2-7; D gene uncertain. Trimming pared 3 bases from V and 6 bases from J, leaving 16 bases between. This CDR3 is built from 14 residues. Germline CDR1 is SGHDT and CDR2 is YYEEEE. The CDR3 sequence: CASSSGRTAGEQYF. The DNA for the CDR3 is TGTGCCAGCAGCTCTGGGCGGACCGCAGGCGAGCAGTACTTC.

This clone occurred once. The chain employs TRBV4-1 and TRBJ2-7; TRBD2 matches at 9 bases. Per germline, CDR1 MGHRA and CDR2 YSYEKL. The V and J ends lost 3 bases and 3 bases, in that order; junction bases with no gene match: 6. This CDR3 has 15 residues. The CDR3 loop reads CASSHGGRAVYEQYF. Written as DNA, the CDR3 is TGCGCCAGCAGCCACGGCGGGAGGGCCGTCTACGAGCAGTACTTC.

This clone was detected a few times. The V gene is TRBV4-3, the J gene TRBJ1-5; the D gene is possibly TRBD1 (6 bases). This CDR3 region has 16 residues. CDR1 LGHNA and CDR2 YSLEER come from the germline V gene. Trimming stripped 5 bases from V and 4 bases from J, with 18 bases between. The CDR3 sequence is CASSSVGDRRNQPQHF. Here the CDR3 DNA reads TGCGCCAGCAGCTCAGTCGGCGACAGGCGGAATCAGCCCCAGCATTTT.

J is TRBJ2-7 and V is TRBV5-5, with D hard to call. Germline-derived CDR1 and CDR2 are SGHKS and YYEKEE (reference sequence). The CDR3 extends over 12 amino acids. V was shortened by 5 bases and J by 7 bases, with 13 bases between the two germline ends. The CDR3 region is CASRLNLGEQYF. The CDR3 coding sequence is TGTGCCAGCAGATTAAACTTAGGGGAGCAGTACTTC.

The chain recombines TRBV25-1 with TRBJ1-5; unclear D gene. Germline loops: CDR1 MGHDK, CDR2 SYGVNS. CDR3 length equals 16 residues. Trimming stripped 5 bases from V and 0 bases from J, with 14 bases between. The CDR3 nucleotides are TGTGCCAGCAGTTCGAAGGGTTGGAATAGCAATCAGCCCCAGCATTTT. Protein product: CASSSKGWNSNQPQHF.

The genes are TRBV5-6 and TRBJ2-5; no reliable D call. Germline assignment: CDR1 SGHDT and CDR2 YYEEEE. Deletions cut 0 bases from V and 6 bases from J, with 6 bases between. The CDR3 length is 12 residues. CDR3 nucleotides: TGTGCCAGCAGCTTGGCCTGGCAGACCCAGTACTTC. Its translation is CASSLAWQTQYF.

This chain links TRBV5-8 with TRBJ1-5, with D possibly being TRBD1 (6 bases). V was shortened by 1 base and J by 1 base, with 9 bases between the two germline ends. The CDR3 extends over 15 amino acids. Germline loops: CDR1 SGHTS, CDR2 YDEGEE. CDR3: CASSLRGMSNQPQHF. The DNA of the CDR3 is TGTGCCAGCAGCTTGAGGGGGATGAGCAATCAGCCCCAGCATTTT.

The chain is built from TRBV18 and TRBJ2-3, with TRBD1 matching over 9 bases. Germline V lookup: CDR1 KGHSH, CDR2 LQKENI. This CDR3 region has 17 residues. V shed 3 bases, J shed 3 bases, and the junction held 10 bases outside the gene matches. The CDR3 here is CASSPPGQGSRTDTQYF. CDR3 nucleotides: TGTGCCAGCTCACCCCCGGGACAGGGATCTCGGACAGATACGCAGTATTTT.

This chain connects TRBV15 to TRBJ2-1, with 7 bases matching TRBD2. V lost 5 bases, J lost 2 bases, and 12 bases stayed unmatched. The CDR3 sequence is 17 residues long. Per the germline V gene, CDR1 is LNHNV and CDR2 is YYDKDF (reference sequence). The CDR3 reads CATSARSLAATYNEQFF. The CDR3 DNA follows: TGTGCCACCAGCGCGAGGTCTCTAGCGGCAACCTACAATGAGCAGTTCTTC.

The chain has TRBV7-2 and TRBJ2-7; 14 bases are shared with TRBD2. Germline CDR1 and CDR2: SGHTA and FQGNSA. The V and J ends lost 8 bases and 4 bases, in that order; junction bases with no gene match: 10. This CDR3 region has 16 residues. CDR3 sequence (DNA): TGTGCCAGCGGCAGACTAGCGGGAGGGTCCGTGTACGAGCAGTACTTC. Translating gives CASGRLAGGSVYEQYF.

This clone was detected once. V gene TRBV7-9 combines with J gene TRBJ1-1; TRBD1 agrees at 7 bases. The junction had 7 bases not matched to a gene; V was cut back by 5 bases and J by 1 base. The germline V gene encodes CDR1 SEHNR and CDR2 FQNEAQ (reference sequence). The CDR3 loop spans 15 amino acids. The DNA for the CDR3 is TGTGCCAGCAGCATGAGGACAGGCCAGAACACTGAAGCTTTCTTT. It encodes CASSMRTGQNTEAFF. The whole variable domain, filled in from reference TRBV7-9 and TRBJ1-1, reads DTGVSQNPRHKITKRGQNVTFRCDPISEHNRLYWYRQTLGQGPEFLTYFQNEAQLEKSRLLSDRFSAERPKGSFSTLEIQRTEQGDSAMYLCASSMRTGQNTEAFFGQGTRLTVV.

The J gene is TRBJ2-7, the V gene TRBV19; D perhaps matches TRBD2 (6 bases). The CDR3 is made up of 14 amino acids. From germline, CDR1 is LNHDA and CDR2 SQIVND (reference sequence). Trimming shortened V by 6 bases and J by 4 bases, and 16 bases separated the two germline ends. CDR3 loop: CASSDSGRGYEQYF. CDR3 coding DNA: TGTGCCAGTAGCGACTCCGGGCGGGGTTACGAGCAGTACTTC.

This clone was found a few times. The rearrangement links TRBV7-8 to TRBJ2-7; perhaps D is TRBD1 or TRBD2 (6 bases each). Trimming shortened V by 5 bases and J by 7 bases, and 18 bases separated the two germline ends. Germline CDR1 and CDR2: SGHVS and FQNEAQ. The CDR3 runs 14 residues. The CDR3 region is CASSREQGLKEQYF. The CDR3 nucleotides read TGTGCCAGCAGCAGGGAACAGGGACTTAAAGAGCAGTACTTC.